This T cell receptor beta chain was identified during a study of shared clonotypes between healthy human individuals. V was clipped by 2 bases and J by 2 bases, with 11 bases between them. Germline CDR1 reads SGHTA; CDR2 reads FQGNSA. The CDR3 has 15 amino acids. TCRdb's copy holds only in-frame clones and misses some; the assay was immunoSEQ multiplex PCR. The sample contains approximately 1,500,000 clones, approximately 98% of which appear only once. This clonotype originated in a man aged 30 to 45 in good health. The chain is built from TRBV7-2 and TRBJ2-3, with a weak D call TRBD2 (6 bases). The sample consisted of naive CD4+ T cells sorted from blood. Subset meaning: CD45RA+ positively selected. CDR3 bases: TGTGCCAGCAGCTTAATGGGGGGACCCACAGATACGCAGTATTTT. The encoded protein is CASSLMGGPTDTQYF.